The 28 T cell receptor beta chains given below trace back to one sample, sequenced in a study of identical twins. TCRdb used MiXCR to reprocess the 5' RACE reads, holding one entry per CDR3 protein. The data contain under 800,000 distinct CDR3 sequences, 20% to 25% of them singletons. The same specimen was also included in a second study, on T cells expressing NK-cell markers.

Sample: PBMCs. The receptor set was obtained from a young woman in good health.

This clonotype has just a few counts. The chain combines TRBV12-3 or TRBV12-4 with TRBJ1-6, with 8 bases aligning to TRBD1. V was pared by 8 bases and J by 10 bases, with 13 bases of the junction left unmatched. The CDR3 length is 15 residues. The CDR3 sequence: CASGFRRGPISPLHF. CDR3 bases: TGTGCCAGCGGGTTCCGCAGGGGGCCCATATCACCCCTCCACTTT.

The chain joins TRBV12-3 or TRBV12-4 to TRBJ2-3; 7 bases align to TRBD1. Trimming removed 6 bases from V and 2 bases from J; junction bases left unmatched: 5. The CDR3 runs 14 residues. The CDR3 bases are TGTGCCAGCAGGCCGGGACAGTACACAGATACGCAGTATTTT. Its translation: CASRPGQYTDTQYF.

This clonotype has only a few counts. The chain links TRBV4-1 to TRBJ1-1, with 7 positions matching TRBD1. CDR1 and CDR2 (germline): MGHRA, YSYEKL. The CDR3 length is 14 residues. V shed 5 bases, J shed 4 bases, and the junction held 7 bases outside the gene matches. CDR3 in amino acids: CASSSLTGPTEAFF. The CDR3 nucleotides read TGCGCCAGCAGCTCTCTGACAGGGCCCACTGAAGCTTTCTTT.

The CDR3 reads CSARAGGPDYGYTF. DNA for the CDR3: TGCAGTGCTAGGGCAGGGGGTCCGGACTATGGCTACACCTTC. The gene calls are TRBV20-1 and TRBJ1-2, with 7 bases aligning to TRBD1. CDR1 and CDR2 from the germline V gene are DFQATT and SNEGSKA (reference sequence). CDR3 length: 14 amino acids. The trim removed 3 bases at V and 3 bases at J, leaving 7 bases unmatched.

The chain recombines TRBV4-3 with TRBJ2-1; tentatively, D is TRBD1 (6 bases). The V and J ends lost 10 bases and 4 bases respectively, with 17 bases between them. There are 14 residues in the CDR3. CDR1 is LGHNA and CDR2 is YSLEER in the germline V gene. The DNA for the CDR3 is TGCGCCAACCCGGCAGGGGCCGATTACAATGAGCAGTTCTTC. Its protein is CANPAGADYNEQFF.

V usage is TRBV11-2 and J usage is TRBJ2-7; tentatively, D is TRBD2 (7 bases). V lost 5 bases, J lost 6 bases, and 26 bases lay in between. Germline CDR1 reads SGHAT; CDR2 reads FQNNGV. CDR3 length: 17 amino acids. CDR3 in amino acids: CASSILLGGGRGIEQYF. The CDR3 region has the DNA TGTGCCAGCAGCATACTACTCGGGGGCGGGAGAGGTATCGAGCAGTACTTC.

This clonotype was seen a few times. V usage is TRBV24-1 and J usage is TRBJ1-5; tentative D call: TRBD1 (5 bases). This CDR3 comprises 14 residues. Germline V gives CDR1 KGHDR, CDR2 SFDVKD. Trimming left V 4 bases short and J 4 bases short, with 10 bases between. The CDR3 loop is CATSEGQVNQPQHF. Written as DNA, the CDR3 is TGTGCCACCAGTGAAGGACAAGTAAATCAGCCCCAGCATTTT.

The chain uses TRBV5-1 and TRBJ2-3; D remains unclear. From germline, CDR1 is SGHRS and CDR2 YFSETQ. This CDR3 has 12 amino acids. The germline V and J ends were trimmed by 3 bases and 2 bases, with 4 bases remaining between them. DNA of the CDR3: TGCGCCAGCAGCTACCTCACAGATACGCAGTATTTT. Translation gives CASSYLTDTQYF.

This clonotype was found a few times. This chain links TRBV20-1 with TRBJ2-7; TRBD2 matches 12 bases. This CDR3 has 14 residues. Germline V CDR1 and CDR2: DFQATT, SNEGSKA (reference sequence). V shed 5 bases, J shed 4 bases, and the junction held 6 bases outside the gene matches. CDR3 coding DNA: TGCAGTGCTCGGACGACTAGCGGGAGTTACGAGCAGTACTTC. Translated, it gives CSARTTSGSYEQYF.

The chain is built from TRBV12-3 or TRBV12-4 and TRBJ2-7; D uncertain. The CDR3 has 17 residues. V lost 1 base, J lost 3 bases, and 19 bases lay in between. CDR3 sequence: CASSLGGLTQGYYEQYF. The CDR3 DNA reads TGTGCCAGCAGTTTAGGAGGTCTCACTCAAGGGTACTACGAGCAGTACTTC.

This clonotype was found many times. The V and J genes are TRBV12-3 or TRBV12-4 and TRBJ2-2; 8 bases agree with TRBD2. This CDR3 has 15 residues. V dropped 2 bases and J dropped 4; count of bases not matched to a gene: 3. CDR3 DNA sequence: TGTGCCAGCAGTTTAACTAGCGGAACCACCGGGGAGCTGTTTTTT. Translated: CASSLTSGTTGELFF.

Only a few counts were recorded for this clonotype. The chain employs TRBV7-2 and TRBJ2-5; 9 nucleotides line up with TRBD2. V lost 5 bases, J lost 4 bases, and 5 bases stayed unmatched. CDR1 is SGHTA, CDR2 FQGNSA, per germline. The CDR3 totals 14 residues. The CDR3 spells CASSLRTSAETQYF. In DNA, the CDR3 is TGTGCCAGCAGCCTACGGACTAGCGCAGAGACCCAGTACTTC.

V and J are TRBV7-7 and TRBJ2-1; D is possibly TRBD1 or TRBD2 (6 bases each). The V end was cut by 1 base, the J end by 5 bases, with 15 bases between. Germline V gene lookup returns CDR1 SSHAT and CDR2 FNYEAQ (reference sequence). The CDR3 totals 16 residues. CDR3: CASSLVKGGGNNEQFF. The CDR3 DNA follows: TGTGCCAGCAGCTTAGTGAAAGGGGGAGGAAACAATGAGCAGTTCTTC.

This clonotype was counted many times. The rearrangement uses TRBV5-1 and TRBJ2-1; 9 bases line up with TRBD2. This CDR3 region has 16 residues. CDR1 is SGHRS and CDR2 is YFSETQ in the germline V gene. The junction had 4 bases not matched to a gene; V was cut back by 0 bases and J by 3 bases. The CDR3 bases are TGCGCCAGCAGCTTGGAAGCGGGGGGCAACTACAATGAGCAGTTCTTC. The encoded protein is CASSLEAGGNYNEQFF.

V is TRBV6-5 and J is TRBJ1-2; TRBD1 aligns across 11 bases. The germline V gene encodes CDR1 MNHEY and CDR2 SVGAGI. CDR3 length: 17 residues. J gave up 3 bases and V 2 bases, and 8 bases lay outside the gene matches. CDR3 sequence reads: CASSYVRTGGFDYGYTF. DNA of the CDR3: TGTGCCAGCAGTTACGTGAGGACAGGGGGCTTTGACTATGGCTACACCTTC.

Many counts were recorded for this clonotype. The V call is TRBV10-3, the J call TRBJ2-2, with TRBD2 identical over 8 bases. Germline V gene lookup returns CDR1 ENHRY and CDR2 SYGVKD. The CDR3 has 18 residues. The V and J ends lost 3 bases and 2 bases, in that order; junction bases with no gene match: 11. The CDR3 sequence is CAISDALDSGINTGELFF. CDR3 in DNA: TGTGCCATCAGTGACGCCCTAGATAGCGGGATTAACACCGGGGAGCTGTTTTTT.

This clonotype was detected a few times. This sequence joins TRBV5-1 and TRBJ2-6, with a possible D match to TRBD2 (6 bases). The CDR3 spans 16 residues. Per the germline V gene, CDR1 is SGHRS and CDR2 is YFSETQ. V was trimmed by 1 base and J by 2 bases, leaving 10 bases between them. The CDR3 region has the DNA TGCGCCAGCAGCTTGAGGGCTAGCGCTGGGGCCAACGTCCTGACTTTC. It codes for CASSLRASAGANVLTF.

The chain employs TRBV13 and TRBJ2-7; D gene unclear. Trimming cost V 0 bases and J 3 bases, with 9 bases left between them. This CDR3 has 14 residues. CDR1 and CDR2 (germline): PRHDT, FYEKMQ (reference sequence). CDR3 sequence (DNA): TGTGCCAGCAGCTTAGGGTCAGAACGCTACGAGCAGTACTTC. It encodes CASSLGSERYEQYF.

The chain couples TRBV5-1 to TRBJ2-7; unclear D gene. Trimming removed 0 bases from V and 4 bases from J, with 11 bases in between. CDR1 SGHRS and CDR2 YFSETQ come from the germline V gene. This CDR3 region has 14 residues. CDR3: CASSLGQMTYEQYF. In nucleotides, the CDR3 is TGCGCCAGCAGCTTGGGCCAGATGACTTACGAGCAGTACTTC.

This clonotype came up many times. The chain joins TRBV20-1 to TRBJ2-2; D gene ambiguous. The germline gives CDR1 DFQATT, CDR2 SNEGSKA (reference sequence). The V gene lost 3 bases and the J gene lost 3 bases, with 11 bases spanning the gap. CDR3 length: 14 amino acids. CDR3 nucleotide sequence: TGCAGTGCTAGTCCCAGCCCCTACACCGGGGAGCTGTTTTTT. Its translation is CSASPSPYTGELFF.

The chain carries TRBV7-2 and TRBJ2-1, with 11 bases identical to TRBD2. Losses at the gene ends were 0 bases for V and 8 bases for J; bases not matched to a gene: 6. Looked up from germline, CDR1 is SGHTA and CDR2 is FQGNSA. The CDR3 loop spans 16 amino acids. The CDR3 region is CASSLASGRGSYEQFF. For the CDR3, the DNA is TGTGCCAGCAGCTTAGCTAGCGGGAGGGGAAGCTATGAGCAGTTCTTC.

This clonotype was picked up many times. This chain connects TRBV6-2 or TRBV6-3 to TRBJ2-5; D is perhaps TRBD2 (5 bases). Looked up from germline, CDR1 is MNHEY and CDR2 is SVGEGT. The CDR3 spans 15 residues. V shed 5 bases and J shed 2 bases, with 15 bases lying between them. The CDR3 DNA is TGTGCCAGCAGTGACTACAAGGTCGAGCAAGAGACCCAGTACTTC. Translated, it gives CASSDYKVEQETQYF.

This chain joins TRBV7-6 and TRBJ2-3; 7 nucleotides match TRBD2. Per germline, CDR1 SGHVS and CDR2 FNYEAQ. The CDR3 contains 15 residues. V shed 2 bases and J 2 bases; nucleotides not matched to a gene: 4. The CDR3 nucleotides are TGTGCCAGCAGCTTATCCGGGACTACCACAGATACGCAGTATTTT. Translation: CASSLSGTTTDTQYF.

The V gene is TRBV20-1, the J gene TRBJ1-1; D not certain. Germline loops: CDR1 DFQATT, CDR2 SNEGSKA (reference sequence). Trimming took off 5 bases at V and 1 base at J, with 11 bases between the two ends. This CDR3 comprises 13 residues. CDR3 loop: CSAYTLRNTEAFF. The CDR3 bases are TGCAGTGCTTATACTCTGAGGAACACTGAAGCTTTCTTT.

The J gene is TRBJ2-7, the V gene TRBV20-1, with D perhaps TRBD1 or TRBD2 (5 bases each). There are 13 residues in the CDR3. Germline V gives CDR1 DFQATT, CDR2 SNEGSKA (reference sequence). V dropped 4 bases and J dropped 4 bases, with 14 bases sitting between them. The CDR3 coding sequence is TGCAGTGCTACCCCTCGAGGGGTATACGAGCAGTACTTC. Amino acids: CSATPRGVYEQYF.

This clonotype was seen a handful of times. The CDR3 loop reads CSVLKGRLNTEAFF. DNA for the CDR3: TGCAGCGTTCTAAAGGGACGGTTGAACACTGAAGCTTTCTTT. The chain joins TRBV29-1 to TRBJ1-1; D may be TRBD1 (5 bases). The V gene's germline CDR1 is SQVTM and CDR2 ANQGSEA. The CDR3 sequence is 14 residues long. V dropped 5 bases and J dropped 0 bases, with 13 bases sitting between them.

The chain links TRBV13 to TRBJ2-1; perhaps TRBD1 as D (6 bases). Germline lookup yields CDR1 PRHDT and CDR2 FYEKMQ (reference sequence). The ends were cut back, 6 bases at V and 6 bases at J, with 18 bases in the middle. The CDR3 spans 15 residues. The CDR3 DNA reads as TGTGCCAGCAGTACAAGACAGGTGATGGCCAATGAGCAGTTCTTC. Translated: CASSTRQVMANEQFF.

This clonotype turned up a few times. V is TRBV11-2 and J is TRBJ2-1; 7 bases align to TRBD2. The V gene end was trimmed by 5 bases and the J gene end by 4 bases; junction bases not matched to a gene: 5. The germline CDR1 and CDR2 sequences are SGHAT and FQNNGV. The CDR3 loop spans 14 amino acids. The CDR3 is CASSEGLPYNEQFF. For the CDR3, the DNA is TGTGCCAGCAGCGAGGGACTACCTTACAATGAGCAGTTCTTC.